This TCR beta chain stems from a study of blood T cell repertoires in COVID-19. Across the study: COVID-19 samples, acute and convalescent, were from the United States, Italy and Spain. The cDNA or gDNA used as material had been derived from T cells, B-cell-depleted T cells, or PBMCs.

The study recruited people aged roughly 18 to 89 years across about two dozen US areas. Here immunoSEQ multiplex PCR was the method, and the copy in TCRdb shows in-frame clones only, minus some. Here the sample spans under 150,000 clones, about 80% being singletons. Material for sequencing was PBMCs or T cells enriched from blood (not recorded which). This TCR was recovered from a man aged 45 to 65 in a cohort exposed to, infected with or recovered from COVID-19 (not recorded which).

The CDR3 sequence: CASKAIVNTEAFF. Here the CDR3 DNA reads TGTGCCAGCAAAGCAATCGTGAACACTGAAGCTTTCTTT. The rearrangement uses TRBV27 and TRBJ1-1; D uncertain. This CDR3 has 13 amino acids. Trimming shortened V by 7 bases and J by 0 bases, and 9 bases separated the two germline ends. Germline V CDR1 and CDR2: MNHEY, SMNVEV (reference sequence).